This entry concerns a single T cell receptor beta chain. The target antigen is unknown. Extraction yielded at least 6 micrograms of total RNA per sample. This specimen belongs to a study of blood T cells in healthy people across ages. Germline assignment: CDR1 MNHEY and CDR2 SMNVEV (reference sequence). V was cut by 7 bases and J by 0 bases, with 13 bases left in between. The CDR3 covers 15 residues. The authors ran a second PCR of 7 to 11 cycles using a sample-barcoded 5' primer and a J-beta primer mix. One entry per CDR3 protein results from TCRdb running MiXCR on the 5' RACE reads. The profile shows approximately 1.5 million distinct CDR3 sequences, roughly two fifths of them singletons. Whole-study results and caveats: Relative to aged donors, long-lived donors carried more naive CD4+ cells and displayed higher diversity.

This chain connects TRBV27 to TRBJ2-1, with D possibly matching TRBD2 (5 bases). Sequencing used blood. The sequence came from a woman aged 18-30 years in good health. The CDR3: CASNRGSTSYNEQFF. The CDR3 DNA reads as TGTGCCAGCAACCGGGGATCCACCTCCTACAATGAGCAGTTCTTC.